The clone carrying this T cell receptor (beta chain) has just a few counts. CDR3 size: 13 residues. CDR1 is LGHNA and CDR2 is YSLEER in the germline V gene. Trimming left V 0 bases short and J 5 bases short, with 5 bases between. TCRdb fed the 5' RACE reads into MiXCR, producing one record per CDR3 protein. The table includes about 240,000 distinct CDR3 sequences, 9.4% detected once. This entry comes from a study of T-cell memory formation after mild COVID-19. The sequenced sample was PBMCs or a T cell subset sorted from them (not recorded which). The receptor was derived from a man younger than 35 who had mild COVID-19 (a few samples of this study predate the infection). Cell type and time point are not known. The V and J genes are TRBV4-3 and TRBJ1-5, with no clear D. The CDR3 is CASSQDFYQPQHF. Here the CDR3 DNA reads TGCGCCAGCAGCCAAGATTTCTATCAGCCCCAGCATTTT.